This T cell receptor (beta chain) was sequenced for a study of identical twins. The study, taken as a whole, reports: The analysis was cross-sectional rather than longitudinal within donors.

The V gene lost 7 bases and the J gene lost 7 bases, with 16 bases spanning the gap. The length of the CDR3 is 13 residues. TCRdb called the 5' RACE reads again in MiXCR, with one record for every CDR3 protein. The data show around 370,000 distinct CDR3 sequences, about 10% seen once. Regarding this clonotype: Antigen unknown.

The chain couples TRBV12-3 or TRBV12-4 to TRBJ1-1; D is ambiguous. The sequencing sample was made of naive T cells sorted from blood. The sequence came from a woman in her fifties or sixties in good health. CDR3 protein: CASKISGYSEAFF. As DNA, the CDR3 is TGTGCCAGCAAGATTTCCGGGTATAGTGAAGCTTTCTTT.